This T cell receptor beta chain was identified in a study of blood T cells in healthy people across ages. Study observations and caveats: The fall in TCR beta diversity per million T cells was roughly linear with age.

PCR was performed a second time for about 6 to 11 cycles using a sample-barcoded 5' primer and a J-beta primer mix. Tags on each cDNA molecule came from a template-switch adaptor with 12 random nucleotides. TCRdb redid the calling of the 5' RACE reads with MiXCR, one entry per CDR3 protein. The repertoire holds about 770,000 distinct CDR3 sequences, with roughly 44% as singletons. Researchers isolated at least 7 million PBMCs per sample. The V and J ends lost 4 bases and 2 bases respectively, with 8 bases between them. The CDR3 covers 13 residues. The germline gives CDR1 SGHRS, CDR2 YFSETQ. A word on this clonotype: What it binds is not known.

The specimen sequenced was blood. The TCR originated in a man in his fifties or sixties in good health. The genes are TRBV5-1 and TRBJ2-3; D gene uncertain. The CDR3 loop is CASSDGDTDTQYF. The CDR3 nucleotides are TGCGCCAGCAGCGACGGAGACACAGATACGCAGTATTTT.